This paragraph covers one T cell receptor beta chain sequence. Its antigen is not known. These data come from a study of cytomegalovirus exposure and HLA in healthy donors. Notes on the study in general: A later analysis linked a missense variant in DCLRE1C to the trimming of TCR beta V and J genes.

The CDR3 is 14 amino acids. V lost 3 bases to trimming and J lost 7 bases; unmatched junction nucleotides: 5. The germline CDR1 and CDR2 sequences are LNHDA and SQIVND (reference sequence). The PCR was carried out with 60 Vbeta primers and 13 Jbeta primers. The protocol was immunoSEQ multiplex PCR, while the TCRdb copy is restricted to in-frame clones and leaves out a portion. In the table there are about 160,000 clones, about four fifths of which are singletons. The gene calls are TRBV19 and TRBJ2-1, with 8 bases fitting TRBD1. Source material: PBMCs. This clonotype originated in a woman between 50 and 59 years old in good health and CMV-seronegative. For the CDR3, the DNA is TGTGCCAGTAGTATTCTGGACAGGGAAAATGAGCAGTTCTTC. It translates to CASSILDRENEQFF.